This entry describes one T cell receptor (beta chain). These data come from a study of blood T cells in healthy people across ages. With a J-beta primer mix and a sample-barcoded 5' primer, a second PCR ran about 6 to 11 cycles. TCRdb re-derived calls from the 5' RACE reads in MiXCR, one entry per CDR3 protein. The sample shows about 1,400,000 distinct CDR3 sequences, around 59% of them seen only once. The CDR3 is made up of 13 amino acids. After removal of 6 bases from V and 4 bases from J, the junction contained 6 bases not matched to a gene. The sequence was obtained from a man aged 18 to 30 in good health. V gene TRBV12-3 or TRBV12-4 combines with J gene TRBJ2-7; 7 nucleotides line up with TRBD2. Sequencing used blood. CDR3 bases: TGTGCCAGCAGAGCGGGGCCCCTTTACGAGCAGTACTTC. Translation: CASRAGPLYEQYF.